The source of this T cell receptor (beta chain) is a study of cytomegalovirus exposure and HLA in healthy donors. With regard to this clone: Its specificity is unknown.

13 Jbeta primers and 60 Vbeta primers were used for the PCR. Only in-frame clones appear in the TCRdb table, and some are missing; sequencing was by immunoSEQ multiplex PCR. This table holds 150,000 to 200,000 clones, 55% to 75% found once. Though nominally healthy at sampling, donors likely had unrecorded immune exposures. General study results and limits: Most TCR sequences were uncommon, yet certain public TCRs appeared in many donors. Later analysis revealed greater clonal expansion in HLA-associated TCR beta chains than in equally common others. The HLA-A and HLA-B alleles of most subjects were reportedly predicted accurately from TCR beta sequences.

This TCR derives from a human donor in good health. Sequencing was done on a sample of PBMCs.

The CDR3 spells CASNSVETLQETQYF. The CDR3 DNA sequence: TGTGCCAGCAACTCGGTTGAGACACTCCAAGAGACCCAGTACTTC. The V call is TRBV25-1, the J call TRBJ2-5; the D is unclear. The V and J ends lost 7 bases and 1 base respectively, with 16 bases between them. CDR1 MGHDK and CDR2 SYGVNS come from the germline V gene. CDR3 length: 15 amino acids.